One sample yielded the 30 T cell receptor beta chains listed below, sequenced in a study of blood T cell repertoires in COVID-19. The assay was immunoSEQ multiplex PCR, and TCRdb's table has in-frame clones only and misses some. The sample has some 70,000 clones; 91% are singletons. The sequenced sample was peripheral blood. The receptors come from a human donor in a cohort sampled during active COVID-19.

This sequence joins TRBV24-1 and TRBJ2-1; 8 bases match TRBD1. Germline V gene data show CDR1 as KGHDR and CDR2 as SFDVKD. The CDR3 covers 16 residues. V gave up 5 bases and J gave up 2 bases; unmatched junction bases: 7. CDR3 sequence: CATSVPTGGPYNEQFF. The DNA for the CDR3 is TGTGCCACCAGTGTACCCACAGGGGGTCCCTACAATGAGCAGTTCTTC.

The gene calls are TRBV6-5 and TRBJ1-1; 8 bases align to TRBD1. Per germline, CDR1 MNHEY and CDR2 SVGAGI. The length of the CDR3 is 15 residues. The J segment lost 6 bases and the V segment lost 0 bases, leaving 6 bases of the junction unmatched. CDR3 region: CASSYSRGRLAEAFF. In nucleotides, the CDR3 is TGTGCCAGCAGTTACTCCAGGGGGCGCTTGGCTGAAGCTTTCTTT.

This chain connects TRBV11-3 to TRBJ2-3, with 8 bases identical to TRBD1. The CDR3 has 16 residues. V shed 4 bases, J shed 12 bases, and the junction held 18 bases outside the gene matches. Looked up from germline, CDR1 is SGHNT and CDR2 is YENEEA. DNA for the CDR3: TGTGCCAGCAGCTCAGGGGGCAGGGGTACTGGCGCAGCTCAGTATTTT. It yields the protein CASSSGGRGTGAAQYF.

This CDR3 reads CASRDRETYEQYF. The CDR3 DNA follows: TGTGCCAGCAGGGACAGGGAGACCTACGAGCAGTACTTC. This chain links TRBV5-6 with TRBJ2-7; 8 bases are a match to TRBD1. Germline V gives CDR1 SGHDT, CDR2 YYEEEE. The length of the CDR3 is 13 residues. V gave up 5 bases and J gave up 2 bases; unmatched junction bases: 3.

The rearrangement links TRBV18 to TRBJ2-5; possibly TRBD1 for D (6 bases). The CDR3 covers 15 residues. The germline V gene has CDR1 KGHSH and CDR2 LQKENI. V gave up 6 bases and J gave up 1 base, with 15 bases separating them. Here the CDR3 reads CASSVAGAVQETQYF. The CDR3 region has the DNA TGTGCCAGCTCGGTCGCAGGGGCCGTCCAAGAGACCCAGTACTTC.

The rearrangement uses TRBV15 and TRBJ2-7; weak D call: TRBD1 (5 bases). The CDR3 contains 16 residues. The V gene lost 0 bases and the J gene lost 2 bases, with 14 bases spanning the gap. Germline loops: CDR1 LNHNV, CDR2 YYDKDF (reference sequence). The CDR3 DNA sequence: TGTGCCACCAGCAGAGATCTAGAAAGACAGACCTACGAGCAGTACTTC. Amino acids: CATSRDLERQTYEQYF.

The chain carries TRBV6-5 and TRBJ2-1, with no clear D. This CDR3 is built from 14 residues. Germline assignment: CDR1 MNHEY and CDR2 SVGAGI. V dropped 1 base and J dropped 10 bases, with 14 bases sitting between them. The DNA of the CDR3 is TGTGCCAGCAGTTACTTAGCCCGGCGCCGGGAGCAGTTCTTC. Protein: CASSYLARRREQFF.

This chain joins TRBV10-2 and TRBJ2-7, with D tentatively TRBD1 (5 bases). This CDR3 region has 13 residues. Germline CDR1 WSHSY, CDR2 SAAADI. The V and J ends lost 3 bases and 0 bases respectively, with 6 bases between them. Here the CDR3 reads CASSDRGSYEQYF. As DNA, the CDR3 is TGCGCCAGCAGTGATAGGGGCTCCTACGAGCAGTACTTC.

This clone was recorded once. The rearrangement links TRBV11-2 to TRBJ2-1; TRBD2 aligns across 8 bases. Unmatched junction bases numbered 10, after V lost 4 bases and J lost 8 bases. This CDR3 region has 15 residues. Germline CDR1 reads SGHAT; CDR2 reads FQNNGV. The DNA for the CDR3 is TGTGCCAGCAGCTACGGGGGGGGAATTGAGGATGAGCAGTTCTTC. Amino acids: CASSYGGGIEDEQFF.

The chain joins TRBV27 to TRBJ1-1; D unclear. V lost 3 bases to trimming and J lost 2 bases, with 10 bases between them. From germline, CDR1 is MNHEY and CDR2 SMNVEV (reference sequence). This CDR3 is built from 14 residues. Here the CDR3 reads CASSFRVGNTEAFF. CDR3 nucleotides: TGTGCCAGCAGTTTCCGGGTCGGAAACACTGAAGCTTTCTTT.

The V and J genes are TRBV5-1 and TRBJ1-2, with D unresolved. Germline CDR1 reads SGHRS; CDR2 reads YFSETQ. V gave up 0 bases and J gave up 7 bases, with 10 bases separating them. This CDR3 is 13 amino acids long. The CDR3 loop is CASSLGENRGYTF. CDR3 nucleotide sequence: TGCGCCAGCAGCTTGGGGGAGAATCGTGGCTACACCTTC.

The chain is built from TRBV19 and TRBJ1-2; 11 bases agree with TRBD1. With V trimmed by 3 bases and J by 7 bases, 13 bases remained unmatched. Germline values: CDR1 LNHDA, CDR2 SQIVND (reference sequence). The CDR3 extends over 17 amino acids. The CDR3 region has the DNA TGTGCCAGTAGTATCTATGGACAGGGGGCCGTGACGTCTGGCTACACCTTC. Its translation: CASSIYGQGAVTSGYTF.

The chain links TRBV7-2 to TRBJ2-5; 13 bases agree with TRBD2. The CDR3 runs to 15 residues. V trimming: 6 bases; J trimming: 8 bases; junction bases outside the gene matches: 9. Germline CDR1 is SGHTA and CDR2 is FQGNSA. In nucleotides, the CDR3 is TGTGCCAGCAGAACATCCGGGACTAGCGGGGCTACCCAGTACTTC. This encodes CASRTSGTSGATQYF.

The chain employs TRBV19 and TRBJ2-1; 9 bases map to TRBD1. The CDR3 covers 15 residues. The ends lost 4 bases at V and 3 bases at J; junction bases unmatched: 4. In germline, CDR1 is LNHDA, CDR2 SQIVND (reference sequence). The CDR3: CASSTGQGYYNEQFF. In DNA form, the CDR3 reads TGTGCCAGTAGTACGGGACAGGGATACTACAATGAGCAGTTCTTC.

The chain has TRBV14 and TRBJ1-6; maybe TRBD1 (5 bases). The V end lost 1 base, the J end lost 6 bases, and 13 bases lay between the germline ends. The CDR3 extends over 16 amino acids. Per germline, CDR1 SGHDN and CDR2 FVKESK. CDR3 loop: CASSQVKGHGNSPLHF. The CDR3 DNA reads TGTGCCAGCAGCCAAGTGAAGGGGCACGGTAATTCACCCCTCCACTTT.

V is TRBV5-4 and J is TRBJ2-7, with TRBD2 matching 7 bases. CDR1 is SGHNT and CDR2 is YYREEE in the germline V gene (reference sequence). J lost 3 bases, V lost 3 bases, and 6 bases had no gene match. The CDR3 is 14 amino acids. The CDR3 here is CASSSSGDLYEQYF. CDR3 nucleotides: TGTGCCAGCAGCTCAAGCGGGGACCTCTACGAGCAGTACTTC.

This rearrangement joins TRBV6-5 to TRBJ1-2; no firm D call. Per germline, CDR1 MNHEY and CDR2 SVGAGI. This CDR3 is built from 12 residues. Trimming took off 8 bases at V and 5 bases at J, with 12 bases between the two ends. The CDR3 is CASQSSGYGYTF. The DNA of the CDR3 is TGTGCCAGCCAGAGTTCGGGGTATGGCTACACCTTC.

This rearrangement joins TRBV4-1 to TRBJ2-1, with 7 bases identical to TRBD2. The CDR3 has 16 amino acids. With V trimmed by 1 base and J by 9 bases, 12 bases remained unmatched. Germline CDR1 MGHRA, CDR2 YSYEKL. This CDR3 reads CASSQVRLAERGEQFF. CDR3 nucleotides: TGCGCCAGCAGCCAAGTTCGGCTAGCGGAAAGGGGTGAGCAGTTCTTC.

This chain uses TRBV6-2 or TRBV6-3 with TRBJ1-3; TRBD1 might be the D (5 bases). Germline CDR1 MNHEY, CDR2 SVGEGT. The V gene lost 0 bases and the J gene lost 4 bases, with 13 bases spanning the gap. This CDR3 is built from 16 residues. The CDR3: CASSYSTGGTGNTIYF. The CDR3 nucleotides read TGTGCCAGCAGTTACTCCACCGGGGGAACGGGAAACACCATATATTTT.

V is TRBV6-5 and J is TRBJ1-3; D remains unclear. This CDR3 is built from 14 residues. Trimming took 4 bases from V and 0 from J, leaving 7 bases between them. CDR1 and CDR2 from the germline V gene are MNHEY and SVGAGI. CDR3 amino acids: CASSSILSGNTIYF. The DNA of the CDR3 is TGTGCCAGCAGTTCTATACTCTCTGGAAACACCATATATTTT.

This clone was seen a few times. The chain recombines TRBV25-1 with TRBJ2-5; 10 positions match TRBD1. Germline V lookup: CDR1 MGHDK, CDR2 SYGVNS. CDR3 length: 15 residues. Germline trimming cut 3 bases from V and 7 bases from J; bases unmatched to any gene: 8. In DNA form, the CDR3 reads TGTGCCAGCAGTGATAGGACAGGGGGATTTGGGACCCAGTACTTC. Residues: CASSDRTGGFGTQYF.

There are a few counts of this clone. V usage is TRBV2 and J usage is TRBJ2-7; 9 bases match TRBD1. The CDR3 spans 14 residues. J lost 7 bases, V lost 4 bases, and 8 bases had no gene match. Germline values: CDR1 SNHLY, CDR2 FYNNEI. The CDR3 DNA follows: TGTGCCAGCAGTGCCGGGACAGGGCATTATGAGCAGTACTTC. It yields the protein CASSAGTGHYEQYF. The full variable domain, rest sourced from reference TRBV2 and TRBJ2-7, is EPEVTQTPSHQVTQMGQEVILRCVPISNHLYFYWYRQILGQKVEFLVSFYNNEISEKSEIFDDQFSVERPDGSNFTLKIRSTKLEDSAMYFCASSAGTGHYEQYFGPGTRLTVT.

The chain is built from TRBV7-3 and TRBJ2-1; a weak D match, TRBD2 (5 bases). Germline-derived CDR1 and CDR2 are SGHTA and FQGTGA. The CDR3 has 13 residues. Trimming removed 5 bases at V and 5 bases at J, with 10 bases between. The DNA of the CDR3 is TGTGCCAGCAGCCAGCAGCGGAACAATGAGCAGTTCTTC. This codes for CASSQQRNNEQFF. Full variable domain (rest looked up from reference TRBV7-3 and TRBJ2-1): GAGVSQTPSNKVTEKGKYVELRCDPISGHTALYWYRQSLGQGPEFLIYFQGTGAADDSGLPNDRFFAVRPEGSVSTLKIQRTERGDSAVYLCASSQQRNNEQFFGPGTRLTVL.

The V gene is TRBV24-1, the J gene TRBJ2-5; weak D call: TRBD2 (6 bases). With 1 base removed from V and 2 bases from J, the gap between germline ends came to 13 bases. The germline V gene encodes CDR1 KGHDR and CDR2 SFDVKD. The CDR3 contains 16 residues. CDR3 region: CATSDFGGTRQETQYF. The CDR3 DNA reads as TGTGCCACCAGTGATTTTGGCGGGACCCGACAAGAGACCCAGTACTTC.

This clone was detected only once. The V call is TRBV6-6, the J call TRBJ2-2, with D possibly TRBD1 on 5 matching bases. Germline V lookup: CDR1 MNHNY, CDR2 SVGAGI (reference sequence). The CDR3 spans 14 residues. V was cut by 6 bases and J by 3 bases, with 11 bases left in between. As DNA, the CDR3 is TGTGCCAGCAGCCCGGACACTTACACCGGGGAGCTGTTTTTT. Protein product: CASSPDTYTGELFF.

This chain's CDR3 is CASSVGRNRDEQFF. The CDR3 DNA sequence: TGTGCCAGCAGCGTAGGGCGAAACCGGGATGAGCAGTTCTTC. The chain employs TRBV9 and TRBJ2-1; D is unclear. Per germline, CDR1 SGDLS and CDR2 YYNGEE. The length of the CDR3 is 14 residues. Trimming left V 0 bases short and J 8 bases short, with 12 bases between.

V and J are TRBV25-1 and TRBJ2-3; D gene unclear. V was clipped by 1 base and J by 4 bases, with 6 bases between them. CDR1 is MGHDK, CDR2 SYGVNS, per germline. This CDR3 spans 13 amino acids. The CDR3 region is CASSEFGADTQYF. In DNA, the CDR3 is TGTGCCAGCAGTGAATTTGGAGCAGATACGCAGTATTTT. Combining the CDR3 with reference TRBV25-1 and TRBJ2-3 gives the whole variable domain EADIYQTPRYLVIGTGKKITLECSQTMGHDKMYWYQQDPGMELHLIHYSYGVNSTEKGDLSSESTVSRIRTEHFPLTLESARPSHTSQYLCASSEFGADTQYFGPGTRLTVL.

The genes are TRBV9 and TRBJ1-1; D unclear. The germline gives CDR1 SGDLS, CDR2 YYNGEE. Trimming pared 5 bases from V and 1 base from J, leaving 6 bases between. There are 12 residues in the CDR3. The CDR3 here is CASRGENTEAFF. CDR3 DNA: TGTGCCAGCAGGGGCGAGAACACTGAAGCTTTCTTT. The full variable domain, in which reference TRBV9 and TRBJ1-1 provide the parts outside the CDR3, is DSGVTQTPKHLITATGQRVTLRCSPRSGDLSVYWYQQSLDQGLQFLIQYYNGEERAKGNILERFSAQQFPDLHSELNLSSLELGDSALYFCASRGENTEAFFGQGTRLTVV.

The chain combines TRBV11-2 with TRBJ1-6; TRBD1 matches at 8 bases. The CDR3 is 15 amino acids. V trimming: 3 bases; J trimming: 6 bases; junction bases outside the gene matches: 4. Germline lookup yields CDR1 SGHAT and CDR2 FQNNGV. The DNA for the CDR3 is TGTGCCAGCAGCTTTGCGGGACAGGTTAATTCACCCCTCCACTTT. Protein product: CASSFAGQVNSPLHF.

The chain carries TRBV12-3 or TRBV12-4 and TRBJ2-2, with D possibly being TRBD2 (6 bases). V lost 10 bases to trimming and J lost 6 bases, with 12 bases between them. The CDR3 spans 12 residues. The CDR3 reads CATRGGPGELFF. The CDR3 DNA is TGTGCCACTAGGGGAGGCCCCGGGGAGCTGTTTTTT.